This entry concerns a single TCR beta chain. The antigen remains unidentified. The data stem from a study of shared clonotypes between healthy human individuals. DNA at 150 to 250 ng, some 31,000 T cell genomes, went into sorted-subset replicate PCRs. Original data processing: Junction-only sequences produced by ImmunoSEQ had no quality scores, so filtering differed. The repertoire was sequenced with immunoSEQ multiplex PCR; TCRdb's copy has only in-frame clones and lacks some. V, J and clone size reflect that table, while D and trimming were determined from the DNA. This table has about 980,000 clones, about three quarters appearing once. Regarding the study as a whole: Having only a few donors restricted how much genetic and exposure-history diversity was captured. Naive subsets generally had larger estimated richness than memory subsets.

The CDR3 loop spans 12 amino acids. Trimming took 9 bases from V and 5 from J, leaving 13 bases between them. Looked up from germline, CDR1 is SNHLY and CDR2 is FYNNEI. The chain links TRBV2 to TRBJ1-1; unclear D gene. The origin of this receptor is a man in his late teens or twenties in good health. Material for sequencing was memory CD4+ T cells sorted from blood. Subset: CD45RA-negative fraction. The CDR3 bases are TGTGCCAGTAGTCCCTCGGGTACTGAAGCTTTCTTT. Amino acids: CASSPSGTEAFF.